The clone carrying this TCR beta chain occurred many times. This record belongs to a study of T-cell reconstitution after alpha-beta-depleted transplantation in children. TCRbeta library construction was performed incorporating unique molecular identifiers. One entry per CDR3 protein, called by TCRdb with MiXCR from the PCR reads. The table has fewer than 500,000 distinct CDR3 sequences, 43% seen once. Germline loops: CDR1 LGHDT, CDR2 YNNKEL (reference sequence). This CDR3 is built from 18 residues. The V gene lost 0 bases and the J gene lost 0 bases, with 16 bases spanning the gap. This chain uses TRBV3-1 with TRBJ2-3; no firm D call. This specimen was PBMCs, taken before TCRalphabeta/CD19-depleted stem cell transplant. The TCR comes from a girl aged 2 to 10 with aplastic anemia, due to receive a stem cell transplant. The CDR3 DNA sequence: TGTGCCAGCAGCCAAGAAGGATGGGCAACCTCTAGCACAGATACGCAGTATTTT. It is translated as CASSQEGWATSSTDTQYF.